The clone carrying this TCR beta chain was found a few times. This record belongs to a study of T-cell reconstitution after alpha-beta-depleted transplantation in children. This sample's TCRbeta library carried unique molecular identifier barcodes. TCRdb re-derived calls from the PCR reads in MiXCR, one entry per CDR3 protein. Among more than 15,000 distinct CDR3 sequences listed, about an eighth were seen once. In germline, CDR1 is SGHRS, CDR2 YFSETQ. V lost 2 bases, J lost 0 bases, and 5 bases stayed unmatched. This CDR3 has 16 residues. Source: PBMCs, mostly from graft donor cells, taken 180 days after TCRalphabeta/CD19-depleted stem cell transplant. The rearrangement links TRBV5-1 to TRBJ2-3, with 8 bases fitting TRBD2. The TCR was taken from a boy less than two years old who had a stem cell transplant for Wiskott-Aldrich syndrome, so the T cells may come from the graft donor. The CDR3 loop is CASSFSGSYSTDTQYF. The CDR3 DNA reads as TGCGCCAGCAGCTTCAGCGGGAGTTATAGCACAGATACGCAGTATTTT. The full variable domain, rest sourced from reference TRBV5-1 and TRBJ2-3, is KAGVTQTPRYLIKTRGQQVTLSCSPISGHRSVSWYQQTPGQGLQFLFEYFSETQRNKGNFPGRFSGRQFSNSRSEMNVSTLELGDSALYLCASSFSGSYSTDTQYFGPGTRLTVL.